The 8 T cell receptor beta chains in this list originate from one sample, sequenced in a study of T cells in Graves' hyperthyroidism and ophthalmopathy. It was RNA transcripts that yielded the amplified TCR beta CDR3 regions. First-round RT-PCR targeting the TCR CDR3 was performed with the HTBI primer set. TCRdb reprocessed the multiplex PCR reads with MiXCR, giving one entry per CDR3 protein. The table records 400,000 to 500,000 distinct CDR3 sequences, approximately 15% of them present only once. The material sequenced was blood. The receptors here all came from a young woman with Graves' hyperthyroidism.

Many counts were recorded for this clonotype. The chain combines TRBV2 with TRBJ2-1, with 10 bases fitting TRBD1. V shed 4 bases, J shed 7 bases, and the junction held 4 bases outside the gene matches. The CDR3 is made up of 14 amino acids. Germline V gene lookup returns CDR1 SNHLY and CDR2 FYNNEI. The CDR3 bases are TGTGCCAGCAGTGGGCGGACAGGGGGGAATGAGCAGTTCTTC. It codes for CASSGRTGGNEQFF.

This clonotype was seen ten or more times. The chain couples TRBV11-2 to TRBJ2-1; TRBD1 aligns across 7 bases. This CDR3 is 17 amino acids long. CDR1 and CDR2 from the germline V gene are SGHAT and FQNNGV. The junction had 13 bases not matched to a gene; V was cut back by 4 bases and J by 4 bases. The CDR3, as DNA: TGTGCCAGCAGCTCCGGACAGGACCTGTGGAGTTACAATGAGCAGTTCTTC. Amino acid sequence: CASSSGQDLWSYNEQFF.

The genes are TRBV6-1 and TRBJ2-7; the D is unclear. The germline V gene has CDR1 MNHNS and CDR2 SASEGT. Trimming took 7 bases from V and 6 from J, leaving 19 bases between them. The length of the CDR3 is 14 residues. CDR3 sequence: CASTPDRVRGEQYF. As DNA, the CDR3 is TGTGCCAGCACTCCGGACCGAGTTAGAGGCGAGCAGTACTTC.

In this sample, this clonotype turned up many times. The V and J genes are TRBV12-3 or TRBV12-4 and TRBJ2-7; 11 bases agree with TRBD1. The CDR3 is 14 amino acids. After removal of 6 bases from V and 2 bases from J, the junction contained 3 bases not matched to a gene. CDR3 amino acids: CASSGQGAAYEQYF. CDR3 DNA sequence: TGTGCCAGCAGCGGACAGGGGGCCGCCTACGAGCAGTACTTC.

This clonotype was recorded at least ten times. The chain carries TRBV18 and TRBJ1-2, with 10 bases fitting TRBD1. The CDR3 has 14 amino acids. Germline V lookup: CDR1 KGHSH, CDR2 LQKENI. V gave up 3 bases and J gave up 2 bases; unmatched junction bases: 0. The CDR3: CASSPGQGNYGYTF. In DNA form, the CDR3 reads TGTGCCAGCTCACCGGGACAGGGGAACTATGGCTACACCTTC.

This clonotype was counted ten times or more. V gene TRBV3-1 combines with J gene TRBJ2-1; tentatively, D is TRBD1 or TRBD2 (5 bases each). Trimming pared 4 bases from V and 9 bases from J, leaving 22 bases between. The CDR3 is 16 amino acids. The germline gives CDR1 LGHDT, CDR2 YNNKEL (reference sequence). This chain's CDR3 is CASSPPRPGTGVEQFF. The DNA for the CDR3 is TGTGCCAGCAGCCCGCCCCGGCCGGGGACGGGTGTTGAGCAGTTCTTC.

This chain connects TRBV12-3 or TRBV12-4 to TRBJ2-2; TRBD2 matches 7 bases. Germline trimming cut 5 bases from V and 4 bases from J; bases unmatched to any gene: 7. The CDR3 loop spans 15 amino acids. The CDR3 DNA reads TGTGCCAGCAGTCCCTGGGAGGGCCTCACCGGGGAGCTGTTTTTT. Protein product: CASSPWEGLTGELFF.

This clonotype was recorded a few times. The gene calls are TRBV7-9 and TRBJ2-7, with D perhaps matching TRBD1 (6 bases). The CDR3 contains 15 residues. Between the trimmed V and J ends, which lost 5 bases and 2 bases, there was a span of 16 bases. The germline CDR1 and CDR2 sequences are SEHNR and FQNEAQ (reference sequence). CDR3 amino acids: CASSPAVGQPYEQYF. The CDR3 DNA reads as TGTGCCAGCAGCCCGGCGGTTGGACAGCCCTACGAGCAGTACTTC.